This T cell receptor beta chain was documented in a study of blood T cell repertoires in COVID-19. TCRdb's table, derived via immunoSEQ multiplex PCR, lists solely in-frame clones and lacks some. Seen here are 300,000 to 400,000 clones, about 88% observed once, and the top ten hold around 6.6%. Germline CDR1 reads SGHVS; CDR2 reads FQNEAQ. The CDR3 has 17 amino acids. Trimming took 3 bases from V and 4 from J; bases not matched to a gene: 8. This sequence originates from a woman in her 70s with COVID-19, enrolled during active disease. The sequenced material came from peripheral blood. The chain is built from TRBV7-8 and TRBJ2-1, with TRBD2 matching over 11 bases. In DNA, the CDR3 is TGTGCCAGCAGCTTCCGCCTCCTAGCGGGGGGATACAATGAGCAGTTCTTC. Its translation is CASSFRLLAGGYNEQFF.